The T cell receptor (beta chain) under discussion was sequenced for a study of T cells in localized non-small cell lung cancer. Study observations and caveats: Peak T cell clonality was found in uninvolved adjacent lung, exceeding tumor.

Here immunoSEQ multiplex PCR was the method, and the copy in TCRdb shows in-frame clones only, minus some. The data contain around 30,000 clones, 78% of them singletons. Germline CDR1 and CDR2: SNHLY and FYNNEI. This CDR3 contains 16 residues. Trimming stripped 6 bases from V and 0 bases from J, with 15 bases between. This clone was seen repeatedly, ten times or more. The antigen is unknown. This receptor was taken from a male donor older than 55 with stage II squamous cell lung carcinoma. This material consisted of peripheral blood, taken before any cancer treatment. The chain uses TRBV2 and TRBJ1-3, with D hard to call. The CDR3 sequence: CASRVWTVSSGNTIYF. The CDR3 nucleotides read TGTGCCAGCAGAGTCTGGACGGTTAGCTCTGGAAACACCATATATTTT.